The 16 T cell receptor beta chains listed next were all sequenced from one sample in a study of T cell clusters in autoimmune cytopenias. One tube held mixed TRB-A and TRB-B primer pools for touch-down PCR. TCRdb re-called the multiplex PCR reads and shows each CDR3 protein once, DNA omitted. In all, the sample yields 4,700 or so distinct CDR3 sequences. TRB was amplified from 250 ng of peripheral blood genomic DNA per sample. The sample comprised peripheral blood. The receptors were gathered from a human donor with an autoimmune cytopenia or autoimmune hepatitis (not recorded which).

The CDR3 sequence: CASRIDEKLFF. This chain connects TRBV19 to TRBJ1-4. In germline, CDR1 is LNHDA, CDR2 SQIVND (reference sequence). The CDR3 runs 11 residues.

This sequence joins TRBV11-1 and TRBJ2-3; no DNA is available, so the TRBD2 call from TCRdb remains unchecked. The germline V gene has CDR1 SGHAT and CDR2 FQDESV (reference sequence). The CDR3 is 15 amino acids. The CDR3 loop is CASSSYRDFTDTQYF. Full variable domain (remainder filled in from reference TRBV11-1 and TRBJ2-3): EAEVAQSPRYKITEKSQAVAFWCDPISGHATLYWYRQILGQGPELLVQFQDESVVDDSQLPKDRFSAERLKGVDSTLKIQPAELGDSAMYLCASSSYRDFTDTQYFGPGTRLTVL.

The rearrangement links TRBV18 to TRBJ1-1. This CDR3 comprises 15 residues. CDR1 is KGHSH and CDR2 is LQKENI in the germline V gene. CDR3 sequence reads: CASSPLVDTYHEAFF.

Here the CDR3 reads CASNLRMGNQPQHF. The genes are TRBV19 and TRBJ1-5. This CDR3 has 14 residues. Germline V gene lookup returns CDR1 LNHDA and CDR2 SQIVND (reference sequence).

In terms of frequency, this clonotype is large. The chain couples TRBV29-1 to TRBJ2-3; TCRdb returns TRBD1, unconfirmable since there is no DNA. CDR3 size: 13 residues. Germline loops: CDR1 SQVTM, CDR2 ANQGSEA. The CDR3 sequence: CSVHRAGTDTQYF.

The chain carries TRBV5-4 and TRBJ2-5; the TRBD2 assignment by TCRdb is unverifiable without DNA. Germline CDR1 is SGHNT and CDR2 is YYREEE (reference sequence). The CDR3 contains 16 residues. This chain's CDR3 is CASSSGTSGLKETQYF.

This chain links TRBV6-5 with TRBJ2-5; lacking DNA, the TRBD1 call made by TCRdb goes unchecked. The length of the CDR3 is 16 residues. The germline V gene has CDR1 MNHEY and CDR2 SVGAGI. CDR3 amino acids: CASRRSGTLYQETQYF.

By frequency, this clonotype registers medium-sized (0.01 to 0.1%). This chain links TRBV29-1 with TRBJ1-2; there is no DNA to check the TCRdb D call of TRBD1. The CDR3 is made up of 13 amino acids. Germline V lookup: CDR1 SQVTM, CDR2 ANQGSEA. The CDR3 is CSVEERGASGYTF.

The V call is TRBV12-3 or TRBV12-4, the J call TRBJ2-1; TCRdb's D call, TRBD2, is unchecked because there is no DNA. This CDR3 is 14 amino acids long. The CDR3 reads CASSLTREHTEQFF.

The chain has TRBV6-1 and TRBJ1-1; TCRdb's assignment of TRBD1 cannot be checked, as there is no DNA. CDR3 size: 12 residues. CDR1 MNHNS and CDR2 SASEGT come from the germline V gene. CDR3 loop: CASSPAGPEAFF.

The V gene is TRBV12-3 or TRBV12-4, the J gene TRBJ2-7; the D call from TCRdb, TRBD1, cannot be confirmed without DNA. The CDR3 runs 13 residues. The chain's CDR3 is CASQGTGYTEQYF.

The V call is TRBV5-5, the J call TRBJ2-2; lacking DNA, the TRBD2 call made by TCRdb goes unchecked. Looked up from germline, CDR1 is SGHKS and CDR2 is YYEKEE (reference sequence). The CDR3 contains 17 residues. CDR3 amino acids: CASSQVSTGTNTGELFF. Full variable domain (rest looked up from reference TRBV5-5 and TRBJ2-2): DAGVTQSPTHLIKTRGQQVTLRCSPISGHKSVSWYQQVLGQGPQFIFQYYEKEERGRGNFPDRFSARQFPNYSSELNVNALLLGDSALYLCASSQVSTGTNTGELFFGEGSRLTVL.

This sequence joins TRBV24-1 and TRBJ2-3. Per germline, CDR1 KGHDR and CDR2 SFDVKD. The CDR3 loop spans 14 amino acids. CDR3 sequence: CATSDVAVTDTQYF.

The chain employs TRBV19 and TRBJ1-1; checking the TCRdb D call of TRBD1 is not possible without DNA. Germline CDR1 is LNHDA and CDR2 is SQIVND (reference sequence). The CDR3 extends over 13 amino acids. The chain's CDR3 is CASSMGRAGKAFF.

This CDR3 is CAISGADNQPQHF. The chain combines TRBV10-3 with TRBJ1-5; TCRdb returns TRBD1, unconfirmable since there is no DNA. Germline assignment: CDR1 ENHRY and CDR2 SYGVKD. The CDR3 sequence is 13 residues long.

V usage is TRBV15 and J usage is TRBJ1-4; TCRdb names TRBD1, which stays unverified in the absence of DNA. The CDR3 length is 15 residues. Germline CDR1 and CDR2: LNHNV and YYDKDF (reference sequence). The CDR3 protein is CATRGTWSTNEKLFF.